Sequencing of this TCR beta chain was carried out in a study of PD-L1 blockade in urothelial cancer. Study overall: Twenty-five of 29 patients were males with bladder-origin urothelial cancer. Median T cell yield from blood was over 130,000.

The CDR3 totals 14 residues. Germline V lookup: CDR1 SGHTS, CDR2 YDEGEE. V lost 3 bases and J 6 bases, leaving 16 bases between the germline ends. Time point denoted: pretreatment peripheral blood. Sample numbers ranged from 1 to 8 per patient, encompassing pretreatment and on-treatment collections. A spike-in of synthetic TCR analog templates was added to each PCR. The protocol was immunoSEQ multiplex PCR, while the TCRdb copy is restricted to in-frame clones and leaves out a portion. There are 90,000 or so clones in the sample; 80% to 90% occur only once, and roughly 0.99% lies in the top ten. The TCR comes from a woman older than 75 with urothelial cancer. The chain couples TRBV5-8 to TRBJ2-7; D may be TRBD2 (6 bases). The specimen comprised PBMCs, sampled around atezolizumab (anti-PD-L1) treatment. The CDR3 sequence: CASSWGLEGREQYF. CDR3 nucleotides: TGTGCCAGCAGCTGGGGCCTGGAGGGACGCGAGCAGTACTTC.